This T cell receptor beta chain was obtained from a study of control samples from healthy donors and cancer patients. Clones were sequenced by immunoSEQ multiplex PCR, and TCRdb holds only the in-frame ones, with some missing. The sample carries roughly 120,000 clones, 88% recorded once. The CDR3 runs to 15 residues. The germline gives CDR1 KGHSH, CDR2 LQKENI. After removal of 5 bases from V and 1 base from J, the junction contained 4 bases not matched to a gene. This chain connects TRBV18 to TRBJ1-1; the match to TRBD1 covers 10 bases. The sequenced sample was blood. The receptor was isolated from a woman aged 70-85 years in good health. In DNA form, the CDR3 reads TGTGCCAGCTCATCGGACAGGGGGAGGAACACTGAAGCTTTCTTT. Protein product: CASSSDRGRNTEAFF.